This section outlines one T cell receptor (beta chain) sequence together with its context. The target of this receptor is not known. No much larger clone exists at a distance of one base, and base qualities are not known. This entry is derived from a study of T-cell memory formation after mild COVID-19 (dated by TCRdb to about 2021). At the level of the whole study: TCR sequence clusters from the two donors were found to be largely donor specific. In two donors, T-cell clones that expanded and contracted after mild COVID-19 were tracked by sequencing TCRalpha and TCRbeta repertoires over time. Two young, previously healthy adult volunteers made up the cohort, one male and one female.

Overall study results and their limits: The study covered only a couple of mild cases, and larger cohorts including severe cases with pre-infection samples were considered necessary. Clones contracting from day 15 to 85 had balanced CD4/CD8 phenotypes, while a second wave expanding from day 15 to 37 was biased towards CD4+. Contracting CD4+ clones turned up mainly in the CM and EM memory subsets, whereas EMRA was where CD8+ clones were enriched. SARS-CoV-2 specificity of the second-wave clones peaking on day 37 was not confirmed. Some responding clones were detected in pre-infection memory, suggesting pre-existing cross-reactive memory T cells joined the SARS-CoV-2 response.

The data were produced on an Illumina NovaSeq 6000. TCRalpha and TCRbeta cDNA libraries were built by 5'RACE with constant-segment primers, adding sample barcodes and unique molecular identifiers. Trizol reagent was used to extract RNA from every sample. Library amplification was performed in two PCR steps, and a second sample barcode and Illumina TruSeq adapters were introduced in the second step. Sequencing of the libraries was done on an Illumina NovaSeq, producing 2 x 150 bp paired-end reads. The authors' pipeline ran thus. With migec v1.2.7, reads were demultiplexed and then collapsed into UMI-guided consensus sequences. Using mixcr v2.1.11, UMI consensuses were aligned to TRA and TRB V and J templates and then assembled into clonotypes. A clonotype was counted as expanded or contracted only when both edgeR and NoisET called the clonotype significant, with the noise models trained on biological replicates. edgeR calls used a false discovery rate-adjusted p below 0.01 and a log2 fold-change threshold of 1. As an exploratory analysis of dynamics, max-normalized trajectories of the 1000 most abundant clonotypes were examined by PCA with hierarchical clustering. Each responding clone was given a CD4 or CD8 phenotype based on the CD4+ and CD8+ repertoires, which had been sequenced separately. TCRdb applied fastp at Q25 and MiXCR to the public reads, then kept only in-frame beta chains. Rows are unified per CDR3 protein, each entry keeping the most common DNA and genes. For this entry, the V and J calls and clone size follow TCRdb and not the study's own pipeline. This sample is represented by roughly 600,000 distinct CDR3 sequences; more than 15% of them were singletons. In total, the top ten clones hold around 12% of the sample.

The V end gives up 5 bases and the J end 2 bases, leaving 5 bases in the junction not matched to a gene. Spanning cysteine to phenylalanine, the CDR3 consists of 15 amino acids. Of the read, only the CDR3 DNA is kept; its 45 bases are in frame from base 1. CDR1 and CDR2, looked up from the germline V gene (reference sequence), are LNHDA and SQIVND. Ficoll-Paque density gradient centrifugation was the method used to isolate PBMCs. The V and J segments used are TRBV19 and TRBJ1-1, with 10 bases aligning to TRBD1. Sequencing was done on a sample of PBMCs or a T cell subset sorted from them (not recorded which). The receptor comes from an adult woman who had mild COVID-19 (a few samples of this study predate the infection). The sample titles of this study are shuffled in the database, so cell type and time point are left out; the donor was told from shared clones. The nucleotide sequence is TGTGCCAGTAGTGTCTGGGACAGGGGAAACACTGAAGCTTTCTTT. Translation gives CASSVWDRGNTEAFF.